This entry lists 3 T cell receptor beta chains sequenced from one sample in a study of cytomegalovirus exposure and HLA in healthy donors. PCR involved 60 Vbeta and 13 Jbeta primers. Repertoires were generated with immunoSEQ multiplex PCR, while TCRdb's copy carries only in-frame clones and drops some. The sample includes approximately 120,000 clones, about 83% seen only once; the top ten take under 3.5%. Sequencing was done on a sample of PBMCs. These receptor sequences come from a female donor in good health and CMV-seronegative.

The chain combines TRBV7-9 with TRBJ1-4; 8 bases map to TRBD1. CDR1 and CDR2 (germline): SEHNR, FQNEAQ (reference sequence). The trim removed 4 bases at V and 10 bases at J, leaving 14 bases unmatched. CDR3 length equals 16 residues. The CDR3 coding sequence is TGTGCCAGCAGCTCAGGACAGGGTGTTACTCTTGGAAAACTGTTTTTT. Its protein is CASSSGQGVTLGKLFF.

The chain uses TRBV4-2 and TRBJ2-1; D may be TRBD1 (7 bases). The germline CDR1 and CDR2 sequences are LGHNA and YNFKEQ. V lost 0 bases and J lost 7, with 19 bases in between. There are 17 residues in the CDR3. CDR3 protein: CASSQEEGQNSFNEQFF. The CDR3 DNA reads as TGTGCCAGCAGCCAAGAGGAGGGACAGAATTCTTTTAATGAGCAGTTCTTC.

The J gene is TRBJ1-1, the V gene TRBV19; no clear D. The CDR3 has 11 residues. Germline lookup yields CDR1 LNHDA and CDR2 SQIVND (reference sequence). Trimming took off 9 bases at V and 1 base at J, with 6 bases between the two ends. CDR3 sequence (DNA): TGTGCCAGCACAGCGAACACTGAAGCTTTCTTT. Amino acid sequence: CASTANTEAFF. The variable domain in full, completed from reference TRBV19 and TRBJ1-1, reads DGGITQSPKYLFRKEGQNVTLSCEQNLNHDAMYWYRQDPGQGLRLIYYSQIVNDFQKGDIAEGYSVSREKKESFPLTVTSAQKNPTAFYLCASTANTEAFFGQGTRLTVV.